This TCR beta chain was sequenced during a study of blood T cell repertoires in COVID-19 (dated by TCRdb to the early 2020s). Background for the entire study: The collaborator samples originated in the United States, Italy and Spain and spanned the acute and convalescent phases of COVID-19. The repertoires were released in a freely available public database intended as a resource for research on the immune response to SARS-CoV-2. HLA class I and class II types, where available, came from metadata supplied by the sample provider rather than from assay-based typing. The material from the prospective study consisted of cDNA or gDNA derived from T cells, B-cell-depleted T cells, or PBMCs. The dataset comprised deeply sampled blood TCRbeta repertoires from subjects exposed to, actively infected with, or recovered from COVID-19. Sample metadata almost always included a de-identified subject ID, COVID-19 status, age in years and sex. The samples were drawn from the first 160 participants of the ongoing ImmuneRACE study and from some 1,300 subjects provided by 6 global collaborators.

As for this clone: This clone's antigen is unknown. No per-base quality is available; no much larger clone lies one base away.

TCRbeta CDR3 regions were amplified from genomic DNA by means of the immunoSEQ Assay, a bias-controlled multiplex PCR. Per the authors' processing: Within the assay, amplification of reference gene primers was used to estimate how many nucleated cells each sample contained. To quantify the absolute abundance of each unique TCRbeta CDR3 rearrangement, sequence reads were collapsed and filtered. For each sample, productive Simpson clonality was calculated by taking the square root of Simpson's diversity index across productive rearrangements. TCRdb's version of the immuneACCESS table is confined to in-frame rearrangements and falls short of the full clone set. An unresolved V gene accounts for under half of the shortfall where checked; the remainder is of unknown origin. Clonal size and the V and J genes are those of that table, whereas D and trimming came from the DNA. The table for this sample lists 310,000 or so clones; 90% of them were counted only once. The ten largest clonotypes hold approximately 1.5% of the sample.

In the prospective study, participants were about 18 to 95 years old, resided in 24 geographic areas of the United States, and were enrolled through a virtual design. In the prospective study, cohorts were assigned on the basis of participant-reported clinical history obtained from a screening survey and a study questionnaire. Each participant in the prospective study had whole blood, serum and a nasopharyngeal or oropharyngeal swab collected by mobile phlebotomists. Additional blood draws and questionnaires over an approximately two-month period could optionally be provided by prospective study participants. Blood samples from the prospective study were shipped frozen or at room temperature prior to DNA extraction. V is pruned by 4 bases and J by 0 bases, leaving 8 bases of the junction without a gene match. The CDR3 has 18 amino acids, counting the end cysteine and phenylalanine. The only DNA kept is the CDR3, 54 bases in frame from the first base. CDR1 SNHLY and CDR2 FYNNEI are derived from the germline V gene.

General study outcomes and caveats: The amount of clinical and demographic metadata varied by source and participant and was provided uncurated.

The chain joins TRBV2 to TRBJ2-6; a stretch of 8 junction bases matches TRBD1. The sequencing input was PBMCs or T cells enriched from blood (not recorded which). The receptor was derived from a woman aged 18 to 35 with acute COVID-19. The nucleotide sequence reads TGTGCCAGCAGTGCCCGGACAGGACAGGGCTCTGGGGCCAACGTCCTGACTTTC. It specifies CASSARTGQGSGANVLTF.